These T cell receptor beta chains were read from a single sample in a study of blood T cell repertoires in COVID-19. Repertoires were generated with immunoSEQ multiplex PCR, while TCRdb's copy carries only in-frame clones and drops some. The profile shows 430,000 or so clones, 70% to 90% of them singletons. Sequencing input: peripheral blood. The receptors were gathered from a man aged 18 to 30 with COVID-19, enrolled during active disease. CDR3s include the opening cysteine and the closing phenylalanine or tryptophan. The D gene is left open where the match is weak. Size tells how often a clone was seen (once, few, many) or the class of an expanded clone, and some rows leave it out.

>TRBJ1-2|TRBD1|TRBV5-5|.
TGTGCCAGCAGCTTGGAGGGACAGGGGTATTTTGGCTACACCTTC
CASSLEGQGYFGYTF
>TRBJ2-2|.|TRBV2|.
TGTGCCAGCAGTGGAGATCACACCGGGGAGCTGTTTTTT
CASSGDHTGELFF
>TRBJ2-2|TRBD2|TRBV13|.
TGTGCCAGCAGCCGGGGAGGGTTGGCCGGGGAGCTGTTTTTT
CASSRGGLAGELFF
>TRBJ2-1|TRBD2|TRBV3-1/TRBV3-2|.
TGTGCCAGCAGCCATAGAGCGGGAAATGAGCAGTTCTTC
CASSHRAGNEQFF
>TRBJ2-2|TRBD2|TRBV7-9|.
TGTGCCAGCAGCCCGGACCAATGGGGGGGGACCGGGGAGCTGTTTTTT
CASSPDQWGGTGELFF
>TRBJ2-7|.|TRBV2|once
TGTGCCAGCAGGGGGGACACCTCCTACGAGCAGTACTTC
CASRGDTSYEQYF
>TRBJ2-7|TRBD2|TRBV3-1/TRBV3-2|.
TGTGCCAGCAGTTCTAGCGGGGGCGCAACCTACGAGCAGTACTTC
CASSSSGGATYEQYF
>TRBJ1-5|.|TRBV19|once
TGTGCCAGTAGGAATGGACAGCTCAATCAGCCCCAGCATTTT
CASRNGQLNQPQHF
>TRBJ2-2|.|TRBV5-1|.
TGCGCCAGCAGCTTGGCCCCCGGGGGTGAGCCGGAGCTGTTTTTT
CASSLAPGGEPELFF
>TRBJ2-5|TRBD1|TRBV29-1|.
TGCAGCGTTGAACTCCCCAGGACAGGGAGGGAGACCCAGTACTTC
CSVELPRTGRETQYF
>TRBJ2-7|TRBD1|TRBV5-1|.
TGCGCCAGCAGCCAGGACAGGGGGTTCCCCGAGCAGTACTTC
CASSQDRGFPEQYF
>TRBJ2-5|.|TRBV7-9|.
TGTGCCAGCAGCCCCGGGGAGACCCAGTACTTC
CASSPGETQYF
>TRBJ1-5|.|TRBV5-5|.
TGTGCCAGCAGCGCGGGGGACGGAAATCAGCCCCAGCATTTT
CASSAGDGNQPQHF
>TRBJ1-6|TRBD1|TRBV2|.
TGTGCCAGCAGTTCCCTAGGGGGCGGTAATTCACCCCTCCACTTT
CASSSLGGGNSPLHF
>TRBJ1-5|TRBD1|TRBV11-3|.
TGTGCCAGCAGCTTAGGGGGGACAGGGGGTTCCCTTGCTTCTAATCAGCCCCAGCATTTT
CASSLGGTGGSLASNQPQHF
>TRBJ1-2|.|TRBV5-1|.
TGCGCCAGCAGCCCTGGACAAGATAGCGGCTACACCTTC
CASSPGQDSGYTF
>TRBJ2-7|TRBD1|TRBV30|.
TGTGCCTGGAGTGTACTACAGGGGGTTCGCGAGCAGTACTTC
CAWSVLQGVREQYF
>TRBJ2-1|TRBD2|TRBV16|.
TGTGCCAGCAGCCAATCGGCCTTCCCTAGCGGGAGATATGAGCAGTTCTTC
CASSQSAFPSGRYEQFF
>TRBJ2-5|.|TRBV7-9|.
TGTGCCAGCAGCTATGGAGGGGGGGAGCAGACCCAGTACTTC
CASSYGGGEQTQYF
>TRBJ2-1|TRBD2|TRBV5-1|once
TGCGCCAGCAGCTTGACTAGCGGAAGCTCCTACAATGAGCAGTTCTTC
CASSLTSGSSYNEQFF
>TRBJ2-3|TRBD2|TRBV7-8|.
TGTGCCAGCAGCCAACGGAAGACTAGCGGGATGACAGATACGCAGTATTTT
CASSQRKTSGMTDTQYF
>TRBJ1-6|.|TRBV6-5|.
TGTGCCAGCAGTCAGACGCGGGACCTTAATTCACCCCTCCACTTT
CASSQTRDLNSPLHF
>TRBJ2-1|TRBD1|TRBV9|.
TGTGCCAGCGGCCGACAGGGGTACAATGAGCAGTTCTTC
CASGRQGYNEQFF
>TRBJ2-3|.|TRBV5-4|.
TGTGCCAGCAGCTTGGGGAGTCGCCCAGATACGCAGTATTTT
CASSLGSRPDTQYF
>TRBJ2-7|.|TRBV21-1|.
TGTGCCAGCGGAATACCGGACAGATCCTACGAGCAGTACTTC
CASGIPDRSYEQYF
>TRBJ2-1|TRBD1|TRBV6-5|.
TGTGCCAGCAGTCCCCGGACAGGGGGCTGGGTGGAACAGTTCTTC
CASSPRTGGWVEQFF
>TRBJ2-7|TRBD1|TRBV5-1|few
TGCGCCAGCAGCTTGATGGGACAGGGGGTGGGCTACGAGCAGTACTTC
CASSLMGQGVGYEQYF
>TRBJ2-3|.|TRBV14|.
TGTGCCAGCAGCCAAGATCACGGAGATACGCAGTATTTT
CASSQDHGDTQYF